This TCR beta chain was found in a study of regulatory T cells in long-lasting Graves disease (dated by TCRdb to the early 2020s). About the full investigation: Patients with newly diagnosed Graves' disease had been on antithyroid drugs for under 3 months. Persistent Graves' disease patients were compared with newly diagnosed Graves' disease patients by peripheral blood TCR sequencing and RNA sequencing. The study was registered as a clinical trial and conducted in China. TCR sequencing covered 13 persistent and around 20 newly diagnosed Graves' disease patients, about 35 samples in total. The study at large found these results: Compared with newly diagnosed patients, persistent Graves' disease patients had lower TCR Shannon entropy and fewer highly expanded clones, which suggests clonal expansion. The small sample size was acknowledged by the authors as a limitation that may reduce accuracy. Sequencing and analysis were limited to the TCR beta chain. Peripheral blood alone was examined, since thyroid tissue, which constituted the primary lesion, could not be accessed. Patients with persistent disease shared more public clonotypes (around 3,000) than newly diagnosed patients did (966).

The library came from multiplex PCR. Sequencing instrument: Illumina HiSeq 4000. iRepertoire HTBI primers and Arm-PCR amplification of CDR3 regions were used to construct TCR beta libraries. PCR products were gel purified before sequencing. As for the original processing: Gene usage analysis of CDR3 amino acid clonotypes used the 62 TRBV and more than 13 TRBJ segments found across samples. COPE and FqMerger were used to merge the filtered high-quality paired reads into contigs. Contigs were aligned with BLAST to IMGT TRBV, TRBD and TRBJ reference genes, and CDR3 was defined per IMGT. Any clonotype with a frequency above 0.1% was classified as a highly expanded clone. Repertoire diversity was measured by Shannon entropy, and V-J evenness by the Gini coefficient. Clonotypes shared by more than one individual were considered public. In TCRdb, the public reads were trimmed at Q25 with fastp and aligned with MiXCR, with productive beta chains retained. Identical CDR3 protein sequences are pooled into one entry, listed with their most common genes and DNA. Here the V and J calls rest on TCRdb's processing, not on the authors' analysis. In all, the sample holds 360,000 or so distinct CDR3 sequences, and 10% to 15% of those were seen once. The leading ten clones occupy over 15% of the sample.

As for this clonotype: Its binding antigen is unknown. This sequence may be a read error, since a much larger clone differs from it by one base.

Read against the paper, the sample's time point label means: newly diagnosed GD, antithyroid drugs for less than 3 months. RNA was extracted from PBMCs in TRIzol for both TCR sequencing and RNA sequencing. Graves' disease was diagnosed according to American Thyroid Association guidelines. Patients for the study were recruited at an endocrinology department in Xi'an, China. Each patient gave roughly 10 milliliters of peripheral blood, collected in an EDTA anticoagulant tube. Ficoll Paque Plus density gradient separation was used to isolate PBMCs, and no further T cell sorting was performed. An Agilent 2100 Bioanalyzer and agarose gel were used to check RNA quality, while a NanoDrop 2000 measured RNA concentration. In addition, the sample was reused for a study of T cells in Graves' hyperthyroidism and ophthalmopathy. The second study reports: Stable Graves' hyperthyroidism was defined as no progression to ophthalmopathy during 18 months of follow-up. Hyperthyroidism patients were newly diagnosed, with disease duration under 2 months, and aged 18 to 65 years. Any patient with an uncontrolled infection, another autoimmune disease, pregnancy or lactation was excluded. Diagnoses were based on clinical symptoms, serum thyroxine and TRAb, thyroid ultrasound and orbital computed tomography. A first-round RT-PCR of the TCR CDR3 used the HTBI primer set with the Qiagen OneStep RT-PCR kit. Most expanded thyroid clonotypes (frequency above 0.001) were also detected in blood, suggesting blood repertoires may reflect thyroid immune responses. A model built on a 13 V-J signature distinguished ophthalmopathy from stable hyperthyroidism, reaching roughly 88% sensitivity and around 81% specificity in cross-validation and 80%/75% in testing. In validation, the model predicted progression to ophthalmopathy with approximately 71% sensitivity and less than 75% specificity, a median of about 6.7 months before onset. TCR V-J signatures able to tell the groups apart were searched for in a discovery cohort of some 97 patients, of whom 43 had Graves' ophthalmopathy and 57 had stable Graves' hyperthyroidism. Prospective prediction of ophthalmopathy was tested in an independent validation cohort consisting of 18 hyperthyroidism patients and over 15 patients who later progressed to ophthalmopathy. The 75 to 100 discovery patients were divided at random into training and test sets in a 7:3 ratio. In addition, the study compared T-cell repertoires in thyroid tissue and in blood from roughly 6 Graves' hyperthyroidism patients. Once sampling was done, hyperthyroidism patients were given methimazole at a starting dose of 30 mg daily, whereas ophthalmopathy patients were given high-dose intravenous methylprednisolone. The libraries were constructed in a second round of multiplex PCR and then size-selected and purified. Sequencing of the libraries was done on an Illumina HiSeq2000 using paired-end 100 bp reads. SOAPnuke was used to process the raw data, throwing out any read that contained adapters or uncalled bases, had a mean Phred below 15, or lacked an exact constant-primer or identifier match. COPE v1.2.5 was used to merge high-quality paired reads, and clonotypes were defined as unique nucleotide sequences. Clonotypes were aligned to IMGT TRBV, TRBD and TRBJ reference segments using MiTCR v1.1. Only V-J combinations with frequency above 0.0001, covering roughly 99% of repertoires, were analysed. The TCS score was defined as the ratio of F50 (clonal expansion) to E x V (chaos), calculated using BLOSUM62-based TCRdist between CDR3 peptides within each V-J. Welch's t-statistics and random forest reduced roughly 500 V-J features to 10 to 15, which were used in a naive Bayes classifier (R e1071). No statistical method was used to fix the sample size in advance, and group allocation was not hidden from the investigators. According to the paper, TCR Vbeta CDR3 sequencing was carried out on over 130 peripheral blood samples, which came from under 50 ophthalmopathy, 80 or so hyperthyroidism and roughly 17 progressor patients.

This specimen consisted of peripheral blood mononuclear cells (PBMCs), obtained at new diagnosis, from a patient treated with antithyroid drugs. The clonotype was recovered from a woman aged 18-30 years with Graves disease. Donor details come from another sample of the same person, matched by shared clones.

The CDR3 reads as follows: CASTNAGEEAQYF. The DNA reads TGTGCCAGCACCAACGCGGGGGAAGAGGCCCAGTACTTC. The chain employs TRBV6-2 or TRBV6-3 and TRBJ2-5; 7 middle bases align to TRBD2. From cysteine to phenylalanine, the CDR3 is 13 amino acids long. Of all the DNA, just the CDR3 is kept, 39 bases in frame from base 1. CDR1 and CDR2, looked up from the germline V gene, are MNHEY and SVGEGT.